The 5 T cell receptor beta chains reported below all come from one sample, sequenced in a study of shared clonotypes between healthy human individuals (dated by TCRdb to 2018 to 2020). CD8 naive samples were CD45RO-negative cells positively selected for CCR7, giving a CD45RA+CCR7+ population that excluded TemRA cells. To prepare the library, the immunoSEQ multiplex PCR assay was applied. TCRdb's version of the immuneACCESS table is confined to in-frame rearrangements and falls short of the full clone set. An unresolved V gene accounts for under half of the shortfall where checked; the remainder is of unknown origin. The sample table records about 2.1 million clones; approximately 94% of these occur just once. The ten largest make up approximately 1.7% of the sample. The sequenced sample was naive CD8+ T cells from PBMCs. The cell subset or site label, read with the paper, signifies: CD45RA+CCR7+. These receptors came from a man younger than 35 in good health. Some clones in this sample may be carry-over from other donors' samples.

The rearrangement uses TRBV19 and TRBJ1-3, with a weak D call TRBD1 (5 bases). Germline CDR1 and CDR2: LNHDA and SQIVND (reference sequence). The CDR3 runs 14 residues. Trimming removed 6 bases at V and 1 base at J, with 10 bases between. The CDR3 sequence: CASRHKGSGNTIYF. The DNA for the CDR3 is TGTGCCAGTAGACACAAGGGGTCTGGAAACACCATATATTTT. The complete variable domain, with remaining parts taken from reference TRBV19 and TRBJ1-3, reads DGGITQSPKYLFRKEGQNVTLSCEQNLNHDAMYWYRQDPGQGLRLIYYSQIVNDFQKGDIAEGYSVSREKKESFPLTVTSAQKNPTAFYLCASRHKGSGNTIYFGEGSWLTVV.

This clone has just a few counts. Additional DNA sequences in this sample encode the identical CDR3. V gene TRBV9 combines with J gene TRBJ2-1; 9 bases fit TRBD1. The CDR3 sequence is 13 residues long. The germline gives CDR1 SGDLS, CDR2 YYNGEE. With 3 bases clipped from V and 7 bases from J, the junction kept 2 bases outside the gene matches. The CDR3 DNA follows: TGTGCCAGCAGCGCCGACAGGGGGAATGAGCAGTTCTTC. As protein: CASSADRGNEQFF.

V is TRBV19 and J is TRBJ2-7, with TRBD2 identical over 7 bases. This CDR3 contains 16 residues. V gave up 3 bases and J gave up 1 base; unmatched junction bases: 9. CDR1 and CDR2 from the germline V gene are LNHDA and SQIVND (reference sequence). CDR3 sequence reads: CASSINAGEGSYEQYF. The CDR3 nucleotides read TGTGCCAGTAGTATTAACGCGGGAGAGGGGTCCTACGAGCAGTACTTC.

The chain couples TRBV10-3 to TRBJ2-3; D is unresolved. This CDR3 is 13 amino acids long. In germline, CDR1 is ENHRY, CDR2 SYGVKD. Trimming took off 2 bases at V and 4 bases at J, with 7 bases between the two ends. The DNA for the CDR3 is TGTGCCATCAGTGAGAGGACCGCAGATACGCAGTATTTT. This gives the protein CAISERTADTQYF.

V usage is TRBV7-9 and J usage is TRBJ2-7; D possibly matches TRBD1 or TRBD2 (6 bases each). From germline, CDR1 is SEHNR and CDR2 FQNEAQ (reference sequence). Trimming took 1 base from V and 0 from J, leaving 10 bases between them. The CDR3 extends over 15 amino acids. The chain's CDR3 is CASSLGGASSYEQYF. The DNA for the CDR3 is TGTGCCAGCAGCTTAGGGGGGGCCAGCTCCTACGAGCAGTACTTC. Filled out from reference TRBV7-9 and TRBJ2-7, the complete variable domain reads DTGVSQNPRHKITKRGQNVTFRCDPISEHNRLYWYRQTLGQGPEFLTYFQNEAQLEKSRLLSDRFSAERPKGSFSTLEIQRTEQGDSAMYLCASSLGGASSYEQYFGPGTRLTVT.